A single TCR beta chain is shown here with its context. Antigen unknown. This specimen comes from a study of lymphopenia after photon versus proton radiotherapy. General study findings and limits: After the lymphocyte nadir, photon-treated repertoires showed oligoclonal expansion, especially of CD8+ Temra cells.

The CDR3 length is 15 residues. CDR1 and CDR2 from the germline V gene are SGHTA and FQGNSA. Trimming stripped 5 bases from V and 1 base from J, with 15 bases between. Data came from immunoSEQ multiplex PCR; TCRdb stores just in-frame clones and leaves some out. The sample shows about 58,000 clones, roughly 83% of them seen only once. The origin of this receptor is a man between 60 and 70 years old with pancreatic cancer. The gene calls are TRBV7-2 and TRBJ2-7; TRBD2 might be the D (5 bases). The sequencing used peripheral blood, collected from a patient treated with proton-based radiotherapy. This CDR3 reads CASSGRTQVSYEQYF. The CDR3 DNA reads as TGTGCCAGCAGCGGACGGACTCAAGTGTCCTACGAGCAGTACTTC.